Following are 12 T cell receptor beta chains from one sample sequenced in a study of control samples from healthy donors and cancer patients. Some clones are missing from TCRdb's copy, which holds only in-frame ones; the method was immunoSEQ multiplex PCR. The repertoire consists of 100,000 to 150,000 clones, with around 93% occurring once and the leading ten covering about 9%. Sequencing was carried out using blood. The receptors originated from a man between 18 and 35 years old in good health.

This chain joins TRBV9 and TRBJ2-3; D remains unclear. CDR3 length: 13 residues. CDR1 is SGDLS and CDR2 is YYNGEE in the germline V gene. Trimming cost V 3 bases and J 1 base, with 6 bases left between them. The DNA for the CDR3 is TGTGCCAGCAGCGCCTCAGGCACAGATACGCAGTATTTT. This gives the protein CASSASGTDTQYF.

This sequence joins TRBV3-1 (or the pseudogene TRBV3-2) and TRBJ2-7; D is uncertain. V was clipped by 4 bases and J by 0 bases, with 10 bases between them. CDR3 size: 14 residues. From germline, CDR1 is LGHDT and CDR2 YNNKEL (reference sequence). The CDR3 protein is CASSPGANSYEQYF. In DNA, the CDR3 is TGTGCCAGCAGCCCAGGTGCGAACTCCTACGAGCAGTACTTC.

The V gene is TRBV5-1, the J gene TRBJ2-2; D could derive from TRBD1 or TRBD2 (5 bases each). The germline gives CDR1 SGHRS, CDR2 YFSETQ. V lost 4 bases and J lost 0, with 28 bases in between. The CDR3 is made up of 21 amino acids. The CDR3 here is CASSPKPGPAAPEANTGELFF. The CDR3 DNA reads TGCGCCAGCAGCCCGAAGCCGGGACCAGCGGCCCCCGAAGCGAACACCGGGGAGCTGTTTTTT.

Only a few counts were recorded for this clone. The rearrangement joins TRBV6-5 to TRBJ1-3; 7 bases fit TRBD1. Trimming took 6 bases from V and 2 from J; bases not matched to a gene: 7. CDR3 length: 15 amino acids. CDR1 is MNHEY and CDR2 is SVGAGI in the germline V gene. The CDR3 here is CASRRQGGAGNTIYF. CDR3 sequence (DNA): TGTGCCAGCAGAAGACAGGGAGGTGCTGGAAACACCATATATTTT.

The chain combines TRBV7-8 with TRBJ1-6, with a possible D match to TRBD1 (5 bases). Deletions cut 4 bases from V and 0 bases from J, with 13 bases between. The CDR3 sequence is 17 residues long. Germline CDR1 reads SGHVS; CDR2 reads FQNEAQ. The CDR3 spells CASSSPGSSSYNSPLHF. CDR3 nucleotide sequence: TGTGCCAGCAGCTCGCCAGGGTCTAGCTCCTATAATTCACCCCTCCACTTT.

This chain uses TRBV18 with TRBJ2-3, with 7 bases lining up with TRBD2. The germline V gene has CDR1 KGHSH and CDR2 LQKENI. The CDR3 is 16 residues long. V shed 1 base, J shed 3 bases, and the junction held 7 bases outside the gene matches. In DNA form, the CDR3 reads TGTGCCAGCTCACCACAGATGGGGGGGTTAACAGATACGCAGTATTTT. Translated: CASSPQMGGLTDTQYF.

The V call is TRBV12-5, the J call TRBJ2-3; D is unresolved. This CDR3 is 13 amino acids long. V was cut by 0 bases and J by 5 bases, with 6 bases left in between. The germline gives CDR1 LGHNT, CDR2 FRNRAP. This chain's CDR3 is CASGLVPKDTQYF. The CDR3 nucleotides are TGTGCTAGTGGTTTGGTACCAAAAGATACGCAGTATTTT.

A few counts support this clone. The V call is TRBV12-2, the J call TRBJ1-2; TRBD1, the table's D call, was not compared with the DNA. TRBV12-2 is noted as a pseudogene. The CDR3 is made up of 14 amino acids. The CDR3 DNA is TGTGCAAGTCGTGGGGCGGATAAGAACTATGGCTACACCTTC. Protein sequence: CASRGADKNYGYTF.

This chain connects TRBV24-1 to TRBJ2-1, with 8 nucleotides matching TRBD1. V lost 4 bases and J lost 5; bases outside the gene matches: 6. The CDR3 length is 15 residues. Per germline, CDR1 KGHDR and CDR2 SFDVKD. The CDR3 is CATSDSGQANNEQFF. CDR3 coding DNA: TGTGCCACCAGTGACTCGGGACAGGCGAACAATGAGCAGTTCTTC.

The chain joins TRBV10-2 to TRBJ1-2; D possibly corresponds to TRBD1 (6 bases). V lost 1 base, J lost 2 bases, and 11 bases lay in between. The CDR3 runs to 15 residues. Germline V gene sequence: CDR1 WSHSY, CDR2 SAAADI. The CDR3 reads CASSELGGPNYGYTF. DNA of the CDR3: TGCGCCAGCAGTGAGTTGGGGGGCCCGAACTATGGCTACACCTTC.

V gene TRBV27 combines with J gene TRBJ1-2; TRBD1 might be the D (6 bases). This CDR3 has 13 amino acids. Trimming shortened V by 6 bases and J by 5 bases, and 13 bases separated the two germline ends. CDR1 is MNHEY and CDR2 is SMNVEV in the germline V gene (reference sequence). In DNA form, the CDR3 reads TGTGCCAGCAGAGGAAGGGGGGCGTATGGCTACACCTTC. Protein product: CASRGRGAYGYTF.

This clone was seen only once. The chain employs TRBV29-1 and TRBJ1-1; TRBD1 matches 8 bases. The ends lost 3 bases at V and 4 bases at J; junction bases unmatched: 7. The CDR3 is 14 amino acids. Germline V CDR1 and CDR2: SQVTM, ANQGSEA. The CDR3 is CSVEQGAMGTEAFF. The CDR3 nucleotides read TGCAGCGTTGAGCAGGGGGCGATGGGCACTGAAGCTTTCTTT.